One and the same sample provided the 15 T cell receptor beta chains below, sequenced in a study of beta chain features in type 1 diabetes. Expressed TCRB transcripts were sequenced, since all the RNA that had been isolated was reverse transcribed. Using immunoSEQ multiplex PCR, the repertoire was profiled, and TCRdb retains in-frame clones only, with some absent. The sample has roughly 140,000 clones, over 8.5% seen once. Specimen: central memory CD4+ T cells from blood. The receptors shown here come from a man aged 18 to 30 in good health.

CDR3 sequence: CASSAWETQYF. The CDR3 DNA reads TGTGCCAGCAGCGCTTGGGAGACCCAGTACTTC. The rearrangement links TRBV7-2 to TRBJ2-5; D ambiguous. V was shortened by 5 bases and J by 5 bases, with 6 bases between the two germline ends. The length of the CDR3 is 11 residues. In germline, CDR1 is SGHTA, CDR2 FQGNSA. Full variable domain (outside the CDR3, taken from reference TRBV7-2 and TRBJ2-5): GAGVSQSPSNKVTEKGKDVELRCDPISGHTALYWYRQSLGQGLEFLIYFQGNSAPDKSGLPSDRFSAERTGGSVSTLTIQRTQQEDSAVYLCASSAWETQYFGPGTRLLVL.

This clone was found a few times. The V and J genes are TRBV9 and TRBJ1-1; tentative D call: TRBD1 (5 bases). Germline-derived CDR1 and CDR2 are SGDLS and YYNGEE. Between the trimmed V and J ends, which lost 4 bases and 4 bases, there was a span of 14 bases. The CDR3 is 14 amino acids. CDR3 in amino acids: CASSPNVGGTEAFF. As DNA, the CDR3 is TGTGCCAGCAGCCCCAATGTGGGGGGCACTGAAGCTTTCTTT.

The rearrangement joins TRBV25-1 to TRBJ1-4; D is unresolved. There are 14 residues in the CDR3. The V end lost 6 bases, the J end lost 4 bases, and 12 bases lay between the germline ends. The germline CDR1 and CDR2 sequences are MGHDK and SYGVNS. The CDR3 here is CASRRGPINEKLFF. Written as DNA, the CDR3 is TGTGCCAGCAGGCGAGGCCCCATTAATGAAAAACTGTTTTTT.

V gene TRBV9 combines with J gene TRBJ2-3, with TRBD2 matching over 8 bases. CDR1 is SGDLS and CDR2 is YYNGEE in the germline V gene. This CDR3 has 14 residues. V lost 5 bases, J lost 4 bases, and 6 bases stayed unmatched. The chain's CDR3 is CASSTSGSADTQYF. The CDR3 bases are TGTGCCAGCAGTACGAGCGGGAGCGCAGATACGCAGTATTTT.

This clone was counted only a few times. The genes are TRBV7-9 and TRBJ2-4, with TRBD1 matching over 8 bases. Germline V gene sequence: CDR1 SEHNR, CDR2 FQNEAQ (reference sequence). The length of the CDR3 is 16 residues. The ends lost 1 base at V and 4 bases at J; junction bases unmatched: 6. CDR3 sequence reads: CASSLDRTGHKNIQYF. The CDR3 DNA is TGTGCCAGCAGCTTAGACCGGACAGGGCATAAAAACATTCAGTACTTC. The whole variable domain, filled in from reference TRBV7-9 and TRBJ2-4, reads DTGVSQNPRHKITKRGQNVTFRCDPISEHNRLYWYRQTLGQGPEFLTYFQNEAQLEKSRLLSDRFSAERPKGSFSTLEIQRTEQGDSAMYLCASSLDRTGHKNIQYFGAGTRLSVL.

V usage is TRBV9 and J usage is TRBJ1-2; 8 bases match TRBD1. Trimming at V came to 4 bases and at J to 3 bases, leaving 8 bases not matched to a gene. Germline CDR1 SGDLS, CDR2 YYNGEE. The CDR3 has 15 amino acids. The CDR3 bases are TGTGCCAGCAGCCTGAGGACAGGGACTCACTATGGCTACACCTTC. Its translation is CASSLRTGTHYGYTF.

There are a few counts of this clone. The chain recombines TRBV28 with TRBJ1-4; 8 nucleotides agree with TRBD1. Germline trimming cut 7 bases from V and 5 bases from J; bases unmatched to any gene: 9. Germline V gene sequence: CDR1 MDHEN, CDR2 SYDVKM. This CDR3 contains 15 residues. The CDR3 here is CASMGSTGENEKLFF. For the CDR3, the DNA is TGTGCCAGCATGGGCTCGACAGGGGAAAATGAAAAACTGTTTTTT.

In this sample, this clone turned up a few times. J is TRBJ2-7 and V is TRBV7-9; D gene unclear. CDR3 length: 11 amino acids. Looked up from germline, CDR1 is SEHNR and CDR2 is FQNEAQ (reference sequence). The V gene lost 4 bases and the J gene lost 5 bases, with 6 bases spanning the gap. CDR3 loop: CASSSGHEQYF. The CDR3 nucleotides are TGTGCCAGCAGCTCCGGACACGAGCAGTACTTC.

This rearrangement joins TRBV29-1 to TRBJ2-7; maybe TRBD1 (5 bases). The germline gives CDR1 SQVTM, CDR2 ANQGSEA. Between the trimmed V and J ends, which lost 4 bases and 1 base, there was a span of 26 bases. The CDR3 extends over 18 amino acids. In nucleotides, the CDR3 is TGCAGCGTTGCGGTGGGGCCAGGAAGACCTAGAATTTCCTACGAGCAGTACTTC. Translation gives CSVAVGPGRPRISYEQYF.

With respect to this clone: The same CDR3 also results from other DNA sequences found in this sample. The chain joins TRBV18 to TRBJ1-2; TRBD1 is a possible D gene (5 bases). The germline V gene encodes CDR1 KGHSH and CDR2 LQKENI. This CDR3 region has 13 residues. Trimming removed 3 bases at V and 3 bases at J, with 8 bases between. CDR3 protein: CASSPGTDYGYTF. CDR3 sequence (DNA): TGTGCCAGCTCACCGGGGACTGACTATGGCTACACCTTC.

This chain uses TRBV27 with TRBJ1-2; D is perhaps TRBD1 (6 bases). Germline CDR1 is MNHEY and CDR2 is SMNVEV (reference sequence). V was shortened by 1 base and J by 0 bases, with 9 bases between the two germline ends. The CDR3 extends over 15 amino acids. CDR3 sequence (DNA): TGTGCCAGCAGTTTATACTACAGGGCTAACTATGGCTACACCTTC. Its protein is CASSLYYRANYGYTF.

In its sample, this clone was seen a few times. The genes are TRBV18 and TRBJ2-1, with 8 positions matching TRBD1. CDR3 size: 15 residues. The germline gives CDR1 KGHSH, CDR2 LQKENI. V lost 5 bases and J lost 2; bases outside the gene matches: 5. The CDR3 region has the DNA TGTGCCAGCTCAGCCGGACAGGGACCCTACAATGAGCAGTTCTTC. As protein: CASSAGQGPYNEQFF.

This clone has only a few counts. This chain joins TRBV7-9 and TRBJ1-6; D unclear. V lost 1 base and J 9 bases, leaving 13 bases between the germline ends. CDR3 size: 15 residues. Germline V gene lookup returns CDR1 SEHNR and CDR2 FQNEAQ (reference sequence). Here the CDR3 reads CASSLVSEFRSPLHF. The CDR3 DNA reads TGTGCCAGCAGCTTAGTTTCCGAGTTCCGTTCACCCCTCCACTTT. The variable domain in full, with the rest retrieved from reference TRBV7-9 and TRBJ1-6, is DTGVSQNPRHKITKRGQNVTFRCDPISEHNRLYWYRQTLGQGPEFLTYFQNEAQLEKSRLLSDRFSAERPKGSFSTLEIQRTEQGDSAMYLCASSLVSEFRSPLHFGNGTRLTVT.

The rearrangement uses TRBV28 and TRBJ1-2; a weak D match, TRBD1 (6 bases). The CDR3 length is 13 residues. The germline V gene encodes CDR1 MDHEN and CDR2 SYDVKM. Trimming pared 8 bases from V and 11 bases from J, leaving 21 bases between. As DNA, the CDR3 is TGTGCCAGCCGAAAGGGGGGTCCAACGGGGTACACCTTC. Its translation: CASRKGGPTGYTF.

This rearrangement joins TRBV7-2 to TRBJ2-5, with TRBD1 as a possible D gene (6 bases). Germline V gene lookup returns CDR1 SGHTA and CDR2 FQGNSA. This CDR3 has 16 amino acids. V lost 6 bases, J lost 2 bases, and 19 bases lay in between. The CDR3 nucleotides read TGTGCCAGCAGTCCAGCCCCCAGGGGCAATCAAGAGACCCAGTACTTC. This codes for CASSPAPRGNQETQYF.